The present T cell receptor beta chain was sequenced within a study of blood T cell repertoires in COVID-19. The overall study: T cells, B-cell-depleted T cells, or PBMCs supplied cDNA or gDNA.

There are 13 residues in the CDR3. V dropped 6 bases and J dropped 4 bases, with 12 bases sitting between them. The assay was immunoSEQ multiplex PCR, and TCRdb's table has in-frame clones only and misses some. The sample consists of 200,000 to 250,000 clones, roughly 85% of them appearing once. Material: PBMCs or T cells enriched from blood (not recorded which). The sequence came from a woman in her forties or fifties who had been exposed to COVID-19. The rearrangement joins TRBV12-3 or TRBV12-4 to TRBJ1-2, with TRBD1 as a possible D gene (5 bases). The CDR3 loop is CASSQGLIYGYTF. In nucleotides, the CDR3 is TGTGCCAGCAGCCAGGGTTTAATCTATGGCTACACCTTC.